These 31 T cell receptor beta chains were all obtained from the same sample, sequenced in a study of T cell responses to AZD1222 COVID-19 vaccine. Profiling relied on immunoSEQ multiplex PCR, and the TCRdb table lists in-frame clones only, not all of them. This repertoire shows over 95,000 clones, about nine tenths found once; its top ten account for around 4.3%. The source material was peripheral blood, sampled on day 0 of AZD1222 vaccination. These receptor sequences come from an adult in good health.

This clone showed up just once. The chain uses TRBV7-9 and TRBJ1-3, with D tentatively TRBD1 (6 bases). The germline CDR1 and CDR2 sequences are SEHNR and FQNEAQ (reference sequence). This CDR3 region has 14 residues. V lost 5 bases, J lost 0 bases, and 8 bases lay in between. The chain's CDR3 is CASSIGGSGNTIYF. Here the CDR3 DNA reads TGTGCCAGCAGCATAGGGGGCTCTGGAAACACCATATATTTT.

The chain combines TRBV6-5 with TRBJ1-1, with D possibly being TRBD1 (6 bases). V shed 3 bases and J shed 0 bases, with 11 bases lying between them. This CDR3 comprises 15 residues. Per germline, CDR1 MNHEY and CDR2 SVGAGI. This CDR3 is CASSYGGRMNTEAFF. CDR3 nucleotide sequence: TGTGCCAGCAGTTATGGGGGGCGTATGAACACTGAAGCTTTCTTT.

This chain connects TRBV25-1 to TRBJ2-7; D possibly matches TRBD1 or TRBD2 (5 bases each). Trimming removed 4 bases from V and 1 base from J, with 11 bases in between. Germline CDR1 reads MGHDK; CDR2 reads SYGVNS. CDR3 length: 14 residues. CDR3 nucleotides: TGTGCCAGCAGTGTTCCGGGACGGTCCTACGAGCAGTACTTC. Protein sequence: CASSVPGRSYEQYF.

The rearrangement links TRBV7-8 to TRBJ2-7, with a tentative D call TRBD1 (5 bases). The V gene's germline CDR1 is SGHVS and CDR2 FQNEAQ. The CDR3 is 13 amino acids. V shed 1 base and J shed 2 bases, with 6 bases lying between them. In DNA form, the CDR3 reads TGTGCCAGCAGCTTAGGGGGCCCCTACGAGCAGTACTTC. This codes for CASSLGGPYEQYF.

The V gene is TRBV10-3, the J gene TRBJ1-1; TRBD1 might be the D (6 bases). Trimming took off 6 bases at V and 1 base at J, with 15 bases between the two ends. Germline V CDR1 and CDR2: ENHRY, SYGVKD. This CDR3 has 15 residues. The CDR3 loop reads CAIRGDGQKNTEAFF. CDR3 in DNA: TGTGCCATCAGGGGGGACGGACAGAAGAACACTGAAGCTTTCTTT.

V usage is TRBV19 and J usage is TRBJ1-5; 11 bases fit TRBD1. CDR1 and CDR2 (germline): LNHDA, SQIVND (reference sequence). V shed 4 bases and J 1 base; nucleotides not matched to a gene: 3. CDR3 size: 16 residues. The CDR3 sequence is CASSTGQGASNQPQHF. Written as DNA, the CDR3 is TGTGCCAGTAGTACCGGACAGGGGGCCAGCAATCAGCCCCAGCATTTT.

The V gene is TRBV6-5, the J gene TRBJ1-5, with 8 bases that match TRBD1. The germline CDR1 and CDR2 sequences are MNHEY and SVGAGI. The CDR3 sequence is 14 residues long. J lost 0 bases, V lost 10 bases, and 5 bases had no gene match. CDR3 residues: CATRQGNSNQPQHF. The CDR3 DNA follows: TGTGCCACTAGACAGGGGAATAGCAATCAGCCCCAGCATTTT.

The rearrangement links TRBV24-1 to TRBJ1-2; D might be TRBD1 (5 bases). Germline V gives CDR1 KGHDR, CDR2 SFDVKD. The CDR3 runs 13 residues. Trimming removed 6 bases at V and 4 bases at J, with 11 bases between. In DNA form, the CDR3 reads TGTGCCACCAGTAAGACAGAATTCTATGGCTACACCTTC. It yields the protein CATSKTEFYGYTF.

The chain links TRBV11-2 to TRBJ2-7; D not certain. V was cut by 2 bases and J by 7 bases, with 9 bases left in between. The CDR3 is 12 amino acids. Germline V gene data show CDR1 as SGHAT and CDR2 as FQNNGV. The CDR3: CASSLSVGEQYF. Here the CDR3 DNA reads TGTGCCAGCAGCTTATCAGTCGGTGAGCAGTACTTC. The full variable domain, with the rest looked up from reference TRBV11-2 and TRBJ2-7, is EAGVAQSPRYKIIEKRQSVAFWCNPISGHATLYWYQQILGQGPKLLIQFQNNGVVDDSQLPKDRFSAERLKGVDSTLKIQPAKLEDSAVYLCASSLSVGEQYFGPGTRLTVT.

The chain links TRBV10-3 to TRBJ1-1; D unresolved. The V gene lost 6 bases and the J gene lost 5 bases, with 16 bases spanning the gap. From germline, CDR1 is ENHRY and CDR2 SYGVKD. The CDR3 extends over 14 amino acids. The CDR3 DNA reads TGTGCCATCAGGAAGGGAGCGGAGGAGACTGAAGCTTTCTTT. Its protein product is CAIRKGAEETEAFF.

The rearrangement links TRBV6-1 to TRBJ1-6, with 9 positions matching TRBD1. This CDR3 spans 15 amino acids. The V gene end was trimmed by 1 base and the J gene end by 9 bases; junction bases not matched to a gene: 4. Germline V CDR1 and CDR2: MNHNS, SASEGT. In DNA, the CDR3 is TGTGCCAGCAGTGAAGGGGGGACAGGGTTTTCACCCCTCCACTTT. Encoded protein: CASSEGGTGFSPLHF.

The chain carries TRBV7-9 and TRBJ1-6; possible D gene TRBD1, 5 bases. V was trimmed by 0 bases and J by 3 bases, leaving 9 bases between them. The CDR3 is 16 residues long. Per the germline V gene, CDR1 is SEHNR and CDR2 is FQNEAQ (reference sequence). The CDR3 sequence is CASSLAGGNYNSPLHF. The CDR3 region has the DNA TGTGCCAGCAGCTTAGCTGGGGGGAACTATAATTCACCCCTCCACTTT.

V gene TRBV3-1 (or the pseudogene TRBV3-2) combines with J gene TRBJ1-2; D not resolved. Germline V gene lookup returns CDR1 LGHDT and CDR2 YNNKEL (reference sequence). This CDR3 spans 14 amino acids. V shed 0 bases and J shed 3 bases, with 8 bases lying between them. CDR3: CASSQDHSHYGYTF. The CDR3 nucleotides read TGTGCCAGCAGCCAAGACCACAGTCACTATGGCTACACCTTC.

The chain uses TRBV27 and TRBJ2-7; D is unclear. This CDR3 spans 14 amino acids. Germline assignment: CDR1 MNHEY and CDR2 SMNVEV (reference sequence). V gave up 1 base and J gave up 0 bases, with 7 bases separating them. In DNA, the CDR3 is TGTGCCAGCAGTTTATACCCTCGCTCCTACGAGCAGTACTTC. Its protein is CASSLYPRSYEQYF.

This clone was counted a single time. The chain employs TRBV20-1 and TRBJ2-1; D gene unclear. The CDR3 has 10 amino acids. Per the germline V gene, CDR1 is DFQATT and CDR2 is SNEGSKA (reference sequence). V was pared by 6 bases and J by 11 bases, with 11 bases between. The CDR3 reads CSAFLGKQFF. In DNA, the CDR3 is TGCAGTGCCTTCCTCGGTAAGCAGTTCTTC.

The chain is built from TRBV10-3 and TRBJ2-7; 8 bases are shared with TRBD2. Trimming cost V 3 bases and J 2 bases; bases outside gene matches: 3. The germline CDR1 and CDR2 sequences are ENHRY and SYGVKD. The CDR3 contains 14 residues. The CDR3 loop reads CAISDYGGAYEQYF. Written as DNA, the CDR3 is TGTGCCATCAGTGATTACGGGGGGGCCTACGAGCAGTACTTC.

The genes are TRBV6-5 and TRBJ2-7, with D uncertain. CDR1 is MNHEY and CDR2 is SVGAGI in the germline V gene. Trimming stripped 6 bases from V and 0 bases from J, with 9 bases between. CDR3 size: 13 residues. CDR3 sequence: CASSRQASYEQYF. Written as DNA, the CDR3 is TGTGCCAGCAGCCGCCAGGCCTCCTACGAGCAGTACTTC.

CDR3 nucleotides: TGTGCCAGCAGTTCGACCGACAGCAACTATGGCTACACCTTC. Residues: CASSSTDSNYGYTF. V and J are TRBV5-5 and TRBJ1-2; TRBD1 is a possible D gene (5 bases). In germline, CDR1 is SGHKS, CDR2 YYEKEE (reference sequence). Trimming cost V 5 bases and J 2 bases, with 13 bases left between them. The CDR3 length is 14 residues.

The chain combines TRBV14 with TRBJ2-2; the D is unclear. This CDR3 is built from 15 residues. The V gene's germline CDR1 is SGHDN and CDR2 FVKESK. V was shortened by 3 bases and J by 4 bases, with 12 bases between the two germline ends. The CDR3 coding sequence is TGTGCCAGCAGCCAGTTTCATGGAATCACCGGGGAGCTGTTTTTT. It encodes CASSQFHGITGELFF. Filled out from reference TRBV14 and TRBJ2-2, the complete variable domain reads EAGVTQFPSHSVIEKGQTVTLRCDPISGHDNLYWYRRVMGKEIKFLLHFVKESKQDESGMPNNRFLAERTGGTYSTLKVQPAELEDSGVYFCASSQFHGITGELFFGEGSRLTVL.

The V gene is TRBV14, the J gene TRBJ1-2, with D possibly TRBD1 on 5 matching bases. Germline CDR1 reads SGHDN; CDR2 reads FVKESK. The CDR3 runs to 14 residues. V dropped 1 base and J dropped 8 bases, with 14 bases sitting between them. The CDR3 sequence: CASSQASPWGGYTF. In DNA form, the CDR3 reads TGTGCCAGCAGCCAAGCGTCGCCGTGGGGGGGCTACACCTTC.

The rearrangement uses TRBV12-3 or TRBV12-4 and TRBJ1-6; D remains ambiguous. CDR3 length: 13 amino acids. Trimming stripped 2 bases from V and 4 bases from J, with 3 bases between. CDR3 protein: CASSLRYNSPLHF. The CDR3 bases are TGTGCCAGCAGTTTACGTTATAATTCACCCCTCCACTTT.

The J gene is TRBJ2-6, the V gene TRBV27; possibly TRBD2 for D (6 bases). CDR1 is MNHEY, CDR2 SMNVEV, per germline (reference sequence). The CDR3 has 17 amino acids. V was shortened by 1 base and J by 4 bases, with 14 bases between the two germline ends. Here the CDR3 reads CASSLWGGAGGANVLTF. CDR3 bases: TGTGCCAGCAGTTTATGGGGCGGGGCTGGAGGGGCCAACGTCCTGACTTTC. The whole variable domain, filled in from reference TRBV27 and TRBJ2-6, reads EAQVTQNPRYLITVTGKKLTVTCSQNMNHEYMSWYRQDPGLGLRQIYYSMNVEVTDKGDVPEGYKVSRKEKRNFPLILESPSPNQTSLYFCASSLWGGAGGANVLTFGAGSRLTVL.

The CDR3: CASSHRLAGLGDTQYF. The DNA for the CDR3 is TGTGCCAGCAGCCATCGACTAGCGGGACTTGGAGATACGCAGTATTTT. This chain uses TRBV14 with TRBJ2-3, with 11 bases fitting TRBD2. The V gene's germline CDR1 is SGHDN and CDR2 FVKESK. V lost 3 bases to trimming and J lost 5 bases; unmatched junction nucleotides: 7. The CDR3 has 16 residues.

In DNA form, the CDR3 reads TGTGCCACCAGCAAGGGGGCCCCAGATACGCAGTATTTT. Translation: CATSKGAPDTQYF. The V call is TRBV24-1, the J call TRBJ2-3, with 7 bases matching TRBD1. The germline gives CDR1 KGHDR, CDR2 SFDVKD. With 7 bases clipped from V and 4 bases from J, the junction kept 4 bases outside the gene matches. The CDR3 is 13 amino acids.

The V gene is TRBV3-1 (or the pseudogene TRBV3-2), the J gene TRBJ1-4, with 8 positions matching TRBD1. Trimming removed 5 bases from V and 8 bases from J; junction bases left unmatched: 7. The CDR3 has 14 amino acids. Per germline, CDR1 LGHDT and CDR2 YNNKEL (reference sequence). CDR3 nucleotides: TGTGCCAGCAGCGGTACAGGGGGGAGAGAAAAACTGTTTTTT. This translates into CASSGTGGREKLFF.

The rearrangement joins TRBV24-1 to TRBJ1-1; D possibly corresponds to TRBD1 (5 bases). The V end was cut by 2 bases, the J end by 3 bases, with 18 bases between. Germline V gives CDR1 KGHDR, CDR2 SFDVKD. The CDR3 extends over 17 amino acids. The CDR3: CATSDSPRGGMDTEAFF. DNA of the CDR3: TGTGCCACCAGTGATTCCCCGCGGGGCGGTATGGACACTGAAGCTTTCTTT.

This chain connects TRBV25-1 to TRBJ2-7, with D unclear. CDR1 and CDR2 from the germline V gene are MGHDK and SYGVNS. V lost 3 bases and J lost 4, with 1 base in between. The length of the CDR3 is 10 residues. This chain's CDR3 is CASSEYEQYF. CDR3 bases: TGTGCCAGCAGTGAGTACGAGCAGTACTTC.

The sample holds one count of this clone. The chain joins TRBV11-2 to TRBJ2-2; D is unclear. The ends were cut back, 1 base at V and 6 bases at J, with 9 bases in the middle. This CDR3 is built from 14 residues. Germline CDR1 reads SGHAT; CDR2 reads FQNNGV. The CDR3, as DNA: TGTGCCAGCAGCTTAGCTGGCCTACCCGGGGAGCTGTTTTTT. Protein: CASSLAGLPGELFF.

V and J are TRBV5-1 and TRBJ1-6; 9 bases line up with TRBD1. Unmatched junction bases numbered 6, after V lost 4 bases and J lost 7 bases. Germline loops: CDR1 SGHRS, CDR2 YFSETQ. The CDR3 length is 15 residues. In DNA form, the CDR3 reads TGCGCCAGCAGCGGCGGGACAGGGTTAAATTCACCCCTCCACTTT. Amino acid sequence: CASSGGTGLNSPLHF.

The CDR3 DNA reads as TGTGCCAGCTCCTCCTTGGCAAAGAACACTGAAGCTTTCTTT. Translated: CASSSLAKNTEAFF. V is TRBV6-5 and J is TRBJ1-1; no clear D gene. CDR1 MNHEY and CDR2 SVGAGI come from the germline V gene. The V gene lost 8 bases and the J gene lost 1 base, with 14 bases spanning the gap. The CDR3 consists of 14 residues.

This clone appeared a single time. The CDR3 reads CASLRAPLEQYF. The DNA for the CDR3 is TGTGCCAGCCTACGCGCCCCCCTCGAGCAGTACTTC. The V gene is TRBV28, the J gene TRBJ2-7; D gene uncertain. CDR1 and CDR2 from the germline V gene are MDHEN and SYDVKM. The V end lost 8 bases, the J end lost 6 bases, and 14 bases lay between the germline ends. The CDR3 runs 12 residues.